The clone carrying this TCR beta chain was counted a single time. The antigen remains undetermined. Germline lookup yields CDR1 ENHRY and CDR2 SYGVKD. V lost 5 bases, J lost 1 base, and 14 bases lay in between. The CDR3 runs 16 residues. Each sample contributed roughly 10^5 TCR templates to the assay. TCRdb's table, derived via immunoSEQ multiplex PCR, lists solely in-frame clones and lacks some. The repertoire has 100,000 or so clones, about 93% of them found once; the top ten carry about 0.32%. This entry is derived from a study of siplizumab effects on memory and regulatory T cells. Whole-study findings and limits: Naive T cells looked more diverse than memory cells, and they looked like major contributors to the alloresponse.

The source of this sequence is a human donor in good health. The sequenced material came from CD4+ T cells sorted from blood. This sequence joins TRBV10-3 and TRBJ2-2; possibly TRBD2 for D (5 bases). CDR3 sequence (DNA): TGTGCCATCAGTAGGAGCGGTACTGGGAACACCGGGGAGCTGTTTTTT. Encoded protein: CAISRSGTGNTGELFF.